This entry concerns a single T cell receptor (beta chain). The PCR had 60 Vbeta and 13 Jbeta primers. Clones were read by immunoSEQ multiplex PCR, and TCRdb kept only the in-frame ones, dropping some. In the table there are fewer than 250,000 clones, around 75% of which are singletons. The data were obtained in a study of cytomegalovirus exposure and HLA in healthy donors. Study as a whole: An earlier analysis found some 100 million unique TCR beta sequences from about 179 million T cells.

Germline V CDR1 and CDR2: MNHEY, SMNVEV (reference sequence). This CDR3 region has 19 residues. Trimming left V 5 bases short and J 3 bases short, with 29 bases between. This chain links TRBV27 with TRBJ2-7, with a weak D call TRBD2 (6 bases). The specimen was PBMCs. The receptor was derived from a young woman in good health and CMV-seropositive. The CDR3 region is CASSPHPPPGTRKRYEQYF. The DNA of the CDR3 is TGTGCCAGCAGTCCGCACCCACCACCCGGGACTCGCAAACGCTACGAGCAGTACTTC.